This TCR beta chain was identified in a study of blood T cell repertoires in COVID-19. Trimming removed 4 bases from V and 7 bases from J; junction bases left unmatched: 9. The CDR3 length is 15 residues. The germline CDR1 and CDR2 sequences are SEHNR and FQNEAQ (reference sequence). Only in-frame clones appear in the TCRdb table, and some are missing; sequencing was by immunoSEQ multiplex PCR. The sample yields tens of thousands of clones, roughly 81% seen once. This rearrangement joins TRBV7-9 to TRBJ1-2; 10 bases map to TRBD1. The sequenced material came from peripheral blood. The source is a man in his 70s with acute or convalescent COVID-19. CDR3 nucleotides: TGTGCCAGCAGCTCCGGGACAGGGGTTCGGGGTGGCTACACCTTC. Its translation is CASSSGTGVRGGYTF. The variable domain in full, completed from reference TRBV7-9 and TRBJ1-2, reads DTGVSQNPRHKITKRGQNVTFRCDPISEHNRLYWYRQTLGQGPEFLTYFQNEAQLEKSRLLSDRFSAERPKGSFSTLEIQRTEQGDSAMYLCASSSGTGVRGGYTFGSGTRLTVV.